This passage covers 13 T cell receptor beta chains from one sample sequenced in a study of blood T cells in healthy people across ages. A sample-barcoded 5' primer and a J-beta primer mix were used in a second PCR of roughly 7 to 11 cycles. Using its own MiXCR run on the 5' RACE reads, TCRdb lists one record per CDR3 protein. The data contain 1.5 million or so distinct CDR3 sequences, roughly two fifths of them singletons. What was sequenced was blood. The receptors come from a woman between 18 and 30 years old in good health.

The table lists this clonotype with a few counts. The chain recombines TRBV7-6 with TRBJ1-3; D might be TRBD1 (6 bases). The length of the CDR3 is 15 residues. Germline lookup yields CDR1 SGHVS and CDR2 FNYEAQ. V lost 1 base and J lost 0, with 7 bases in between. The CDR3 region is CASSLGGLSGNTIYF. CDR3 DNA sequence: TGTGCCAGCAGCTTAGGGGGGCTCTCTGGAAACACCATATATTTT.

The CDR3 region is CASSVGSTLGNEQYF. The CDR3 region has the DNA TGTGCCAGCAGCGTAGGAAGCACTTTGGGGAACGAGCAGTACTTC. This chain joins TRBV9 and TRBJ2-7; no firm D call. Germline CDR1 reads SGDLS; CDR2 reads YYNGEE. Deletions cut 0 bases from V and 5 bases from J, with 15 bases between. This CDR3 is built from 15 residues.

The rearrangement joins TRBV6-5 to TRBJ2-7, with TRBD1 identical over 10 bases. CDR1 MNHEY and CDR2 SVGAGI come from the germline V gene. V trimming: 0 bases; J trimming: 4 bases; junction bases outside the gene matches: 3. The CDR3 spans 15 residues. The CDR3 DNA sequence: TGTGCCAGCAGTTACTCTTGGACAGGGGGTTACGAGCAGTACTTC. This translates into CASSYSWTGGYEQYF.

This clonotype was observed a handful of times. The gene calls are TRBV7-2 and TRBJ2-4; 11 bases agree with TRBD2. Germline-derived CDR1 and CDR2 are SGHTA and FQGNSA. V shed 3 bases and J 9 bases; nucleotides not matched to a gene: 7. The CDR3 runs to 15 residues. CDR3 in DNA: TGTGCCAGCAGCTTGACACTAGCGGGAGTGAGCATTCAGTACTTC. Its translation: CASSLTLAGVSIQYF.

Remarks on this clonotype: A read error may account for a junction end that differs from germline. The chain carries TRBV10-3 and TRBJ2-3; D is tentatively TRBD1 or TRBD2 (5 bases each). In germline, CDR1 is ENHRY, CDR2 SYGVKD. CDR3 length: 19 residues. CDR3: CAIGERKGDRGENTDTQYF. CDR3 DNA: TGTGCCATCGGTGAACGTAAGGGTGACAGAGGGGAGAACACAGATACGCAGTATTTT.

The DNA for the CDR3 is TGTGCCAGCAGGGACTACAGGGACTCTGGAAACACCATATATTTT. It codes for CASRDYRDSGNTIYF. The rearrangement uses TRBV6-6 and TRBJ1-3; D is possibly TRBD1 (6 bases). V was cut by 6 bases and J by 0 bases, with 12 bases left in between. The germline gives CDR1 MNHNY, CDR2 SVGAGI (reference sequence). This CDR3 has 15 residues.

This rearrangement joins TRBV12-5 to TRBJ2-7, with 8 bases lining up with TRBD1. Looked up from germline, CDR1 is LGHNT and CDR2 is FRNRAP. The J segment lost 4 bases and the V segment lost 5 bases, leaving 10 bases of the junction unmatched. The CDR3 consists of 15 residues. The CDR3 is CASGQTRDRPYEQYF. CDR3 DNA: TGTGCTAGTGGTCAAACGAGGGACAGGCCTTACGAGCAGTACTTC.

There are a few counts of this clonotype. The rearrangement links TRBV12-3 or TRBV12-4 to TRBJ1-4, with TRBD1 identical over 7 bases. This CDR3 region has 13 residues. Trimming took 6 bases from V and 4 from J; bases not matched to a gene: 2. The DNA of the CDR3 is TGTGCCAGCAGGGGACAGATTAATGAAAAACTGTTTTTT. Amino acids: CASRGQINEKLFF.

This clonotype was counted only a few times. The CDR3 sequence: CASSRTPPTATSGETQYF. In DNA form, the CDR3 reads TGCGCCAGCAGCCGAACTCCCCCCACAGCGACCTCGGGAGAGACCCAGTACTTC. The V call is TRBV4-1, the J call TRBJ2-5, with no clear D. Germline CDR1 MGHRA, CDR2 YSYEKL. V lost 4 bases to trimming and J lost 4 bases, with 25 bases between them. CDR3 length: 18 amino acids.

The rearrangement joins TRBV7-2 to TRBJ2-1; 10 nucleotides line up with TRBD2. Per germline, CDR1 SGHTA and CDR2 FQGNSA. J was trimmed by 8 bases and V by 5 bases; bases with no gene match: 9. This CDR3 region has 15 residues. CDR3 protein: CASSRASGGKDEQFF. CDR3 bases: TGTGCCAGCAGCCGCGCTAGCGGGGGTAAAGATGAGCAGTTCTTC.

The rearrangement links TRBV20-1 to TRBJ2-3, with 12 bases fitting TRBD2. CDR1 is DFQATT, CDR2 SNEGSKA, per germline (reference sequence). This CDR3 has 15 residues. The trim removed 5 bases at V and 5 bases at J, leaving 8 bases unmatched. The CDR3 DNA sequence: TGCAGTGCTTTCCGGACTAGCGGGGTAGGAGATACGCAGTATTTT. Its translation: CSAFRTSGVGDTQYF.

The table lists this clonotype with a few counts. The chain carries TRBV12-3 or TRBV12-4 and TRBJ2-1, with 9 positions matching TRBD1. V lost 3 bases and J lost 0; bases outside the gene matches: 15. This CDR3 is 20 amino acids long. CDR3 sequence: CASSFTRDRDFLSSYNEQFF. The CDR3 coding sequence is TGTGCCAGCAGTTTCACCCGGGACAGGGATTTTTTGAGCTCCTACAATGAGCAGTTCTTC.

The sample holds a few counts of this clonotype. The chain carries TRBV11-2 and TRBJ2-7, with TRBD1 as a possible D gene (5 bases). Trimming cost V 2 bases and J 7 bases, with 15 bases left between them. The CDR3 covers 14 residues. From germline, CDR1 is SGHAT and CDR2 FQNNGV. DNA of the CDR3: TGTGCCAGCAGCTTACAGGGATCCTACAATGAGCAGTACTTC. It codes for CASSLQGSYNEQYF.